Each of the 23 T cell receptor beta chains below was sequenced from the same sample in a study of human T cells and chemical hapten exposure. The total RNA was obtained from whole blood that was not fractionated. TCRdb redid the calling of the 5' RACE reads with MiXCR, one entry per CDR3 protein. The sample consists of some 150,000 distinct CDR3 sequences, 3.5% to 5% of them appearing once. These receptors came from a female donor in good health.

There are many counts of this clonotype. The chain employs TRBV9 and TRBJ2-1, with D uncertain. There are 13 residues in the CDR3. Germline CDR1 is SGDLS and CDR2 is YYNGEE. Trimming took 0 bases from V and 4 from J, leaving 5 bases between them. CDR3 DNA: TGTGCCAGCAGCGTAGCGCCGTACAATGAGCAGTTCTTC. Its protein product is CASSVAPYNEQFF.

This clonotype was observed at least ten times. This chain connects TRBV11-2 to TRBJ2-6; TRBD1 might be the D (5 bases). V lost 3 bases and J 2 bases, leaving 11 bases between the germline ends. The CDR3 is made up of 16 amino acids. Germline CDR1 reads SGHAT; CDR2 reads FQNNGV. CDR3 amino acids: CASSFVGVTGANVLTF. CDR3 coding DNA: TGTGCCAGCAGCTTTGTAGGGGTTACTGGGGCCAACGTCCTGACTTTC.

This clonotype was detected ten times or more. The CDR3 is CAGARTPADTQYF. The CDR3 DNA reads as TGCGCCGGGGCGCGGACCCCAGCTGATACGCAGTATTTT. V usage is TRBV5-1 and J usage is TRBJ2-3, with D possibly TRBD1 on 5 matching bases. V lost 10 bases to trimming and J lost 6 bases, with 18 bases between them. The germline V gene encodes CDR1 SGHRS and CDR2 YFSETQ. The CDR3 has 13 residues. Full variable domain (missing parts from reference TRBV5-1 and TRBJ2-3): KAGVTQTPRYLIKTRGQQVTLSCSPISGHRSVSWYQQTPGQGLQFLFEYFSETQRNKGNFPGRFSGRQFSNSRSEMNVSTLELGDSALYLCAGARTPADTQYFGPGTRLTVL.

In its sample, this clonotype was seen a few times. The rearrangement uses TRBV7-2 and TRBJ2-3, with 11 positions matching TRBD2. Losses at the gene ends were 6 bases for V and 2 bases for J; bases not matched to a gene: 7. Germline lookup yields CDR1 SGHTA and CDR2 FQGNSA. This CDR3 has 16 amino acids. In DNA, the CDR3 is TGTGCCAGCAGTCGTCGACTAGCGGGGTTCACAGATACGCAGTATTTT. Translated: CASSRRLAGFTDTQYF.

This clonotype appeared many times. This chain uses TRBV6-5 with TRBJ1-2; 8 positions match TRBD1. This CDR3 spans 17 amino acids. Germline V gene sequence: CDR1 MNHEY, CDR2 SVGAGI. Germline trimming cut 5 bases from V and 3 bases from J; bases unmatched to any gene: 14. The CDR3 reads CASSPSASGTGDYGYTF. Here the CDR3 DNA reads TGTGCCAGCAGTCCATCAGCTTCGGGGACAGGTGACTATGGCTACACCTTC.

This clonotype was detected many times. The J gene is TRBJ2-7, the V gene TRBV7-6; weak D call: TRBD2 (5 bases). Germline CDR1 reads SGHVS; CDR2 reads FNYEAQ. Trimming left V 0 bases short and J 4 bases short, with 13 bases between. The CDR3 extends over 15 amino acids. The CDR3 is CASSLALGPSYEQYF. Here the CDR3 DNA reads TGTGCCAGCAGCTTAGCACTAGGGCCTTCGTACGAGCAGTACTTC.

This clonotype was counted at least ten times. The chain couples TRBV11-2 to TRBJ2-3; 7 nucleotides match TRBD1. Germline V gene lookup returns CDR1 SGHAT and CDR2 FQNNGV. V lost 5 bases, J lost 2 bases, and 7 bases stayed unmatched. The CDR3 has 15 residues. CDR3 region: CASSTNRGVTDTQYF. CDR3 sequence (DNA): TGTGCCAGCAGCACAAACAGGGGAGTCACAGATACGCAGTATTTT.

This clonotype turned up a few times. The rearrangement joins TRBV12-3 or TRBV12-4 to TRBJ2-1, with 9 bases fitting TRBD1. CDR3 size: 18 residues. V lost 0 bases, J lost 4 bases, and 10 bases stayed unmatched. The CDR3 region has the DNA TGTGCCAGCAGTTTAGCAGGGTCCCGGGACAGGGTGTACAATGAGCAGTTCTTC. Residues: CASSLAGSRDRVYNEQFF.

This clonotype has a count of ten or more. The chain carries TRBV7-2 and TRBJ2-3, with D possibly TRBD2 on 6 matching bases. The CDR3 is made up of 17 amino acids. In germline, CDR1 is SGHTA, CDR2 FQGNSA. V shed 0 bases and J shed 1 base, with 14 bases lying between them. CDR3 sequence reads: CASSLAPRRGRTDTQYF. The CDR3 nucleotides are TGTGCCAGCAGCTTAGCCCCTAGGCGGGGCCGCACAGATACGCAGTATTTT.

This clonotype was found many times. The V and J genes are TRBV6-5 and TRBJ2-3; TRBD1 matches at 8 bases. The trim removed 1 base at V and 4 bases at J, leaving 4 bases unmatched. There are 15 residues in the CDR3. CDR1 and CDR2 (germline): MNHEY, SVGAGI. CDR3 sequence: CASSYLPTGADTQYF. The CDR3 DNA reads as TGTGCCAGCAGTTACTTGCCGACAGGGGCAGATACGCAGTATTTT.

This clonotype was seen ten or more times. V is TRBV20-1 and J is TRBJ1-5; 8 bases fit TRBD1. The CDR3 runs to 14 residues. From germline, CDR1 is DFQATT and CDR2 SNEGSKA (reference sequence). V lost 4 bases, J lost 7 bases, and 9 bases stayed unmatched. The CDR3 protein is CSATDRGGGQPQHF. CDR3 nucleotides: TGCAGTGCTACTGACAGGGGAGGCGGGCAGCCCCAGCATTTT.

The table lists this clonotype with many counts. V and J are TRBV20-1 and TRBJ1-2; 8 bases are shared with TRBD1. Germline CDR1 DFQATT, CDR2 SNEGSKA (reference sequence). The junction had 4 bases not matched to a gene; V was cut back by 1 base and J by 6 bases. The CDR3 is 13 amino acids. As DNA, the CDR3 is TGCAGTGCTAGAGTGGACAGGGCTCATGGCTACACCTTC. As protein: CSARVDRAHGYTF.

The rearrangement joins TRBV30 to TRBJ1-1; the D gene is possibly TRBD1 (6 bases). CDR1 is GTSNPN, CDR2 SVGIG, per germline (reference sequence). The CDR3 runs to 13 residues. V dropped 0 bases and J dropped 9 bases, with 14 bases sitting between them. The CDR3: CAWSVRGGVKAFF. CDR3 in DNA: TGTGCCTGGAGTGTACGAGGGGGTGTTAAAGCTTTCTTT.

Concerning this clonotype: Given a much more abundant clone one base away, this may be a read error. The rearrangement links TRBV19 to TRBJ2-1; 8 bases map to TRBD1. Per the germline V gene, CDR1 is LNHDA and CDR2 is SQIVND (reference sequence). This CDR3 is 15 amino acids long. CDR3 nucleotide sequence: TGTACCAGTAGTATCCAGGGGGCCCTATCTGGTGAGCAGTTCTTC. Its protein product is CTSSIQGALSGEQFF.

This clonotype showed up many times. J is TRBJ1-1 and V is TRBV7-9; D might be TRBD1 (5 bases). The ends were cut back, 1 base at V and 4 bases at J, with 13 bases in the middle. The CDR3 length is 15 residues. Germline V gives CDR1 SEHNR, CDR2 FQNEAQ (reference sequence). The CDR3 DNA reads TGTGCCAGCAGCTTAGACAGGTCGGGGATCACTGAAGCTTTCTTT. It encodes CASSLDRSGITEAFF.

This clonotype was counted ten times or more. The rearrangement uses TRBV5-1 and TRBJ2-1; TRBD1 agrees at 9 bases. With V trimmed by 8 bases and J by 6 bases, 12 bases remained unmatched. CDR1 and CDR2 from the germline V gene are SGHRS and YFSETQ. This CDR3 has 15 residues. For the CDR3, the DNA is TGCGCCAGTAGCACAGGGGGCACTCGAGGCAATGAGCAGTTCTTC. Encoded protein: CASSTGGTRGNEQFF.

This clonotype was counted many times. The chain couples TRBV4-2 to TRBJ2-5; TRBD1 might be the D (6 bases). CDR1 and CDR2 (germline): LGHNA, YNFKEQ. Trimming cost V 2 bases and J 4 bases, with 17 bases left between them. The CDR3 loop spans 16 amino acids. The CDR3 DNA reads TGTGCCAGCAGCCAACCCGGGACACCCGACACAGAGACCCAGTACTTC. This codes for CASSQPGTPDTETQYF.

A single count supports this clonotype. The chain uses TRBV3-1 and TRBJ1-1; weak D call: TRBD1 (6 bases). This CDR3 contains 14 residues. The germline CDR1 and CDR2 sequences are LGHDT and YNNKEL (reference sequence). V shed 7 bases and J shed 1 base, with 13 bases lying between them. The CDR3 DNA sequence: TGTGCCAGCAACCCATACAGGGCGAACACTGAAGCTTTCTTT. The encoded protein is CASNPYRANTEAFF.

This clonotype has at least ten counts. V and J are TRBV6-2 or TRBV6-3 and TRBJ1-1; 7 bases map to TRBD1. Germline-derived CDR1 and CDR2 are MNHEY and SVGEGT. The CDR3 has 13 residues. V shed 10 bases and J 4 bases; nucleotides not matched to a gene: 9. CDR3 DNA sequence: TGTGCCACCGTCAGGGGGTCGGGCACTGAAGCTTTCTTT. Its translation is CATVRGSGTEAFF.

Comments on this clonotype: This may stem from a read error, because a much larger clone lies one nucleotide away. The chain links TRBV9 to TRBJ1-6; TRBD1 aligns across 8 bases. The CDR3 has 17 amino acids. Germline V lookup: CDR1 SGDLS, CDR2 YYNGEE. CDR3 sequence (DNA): TGTGCCGGCAGCGTCAATAAGATGGGGACAGGTCCATCGCCCCTCCACTTT. Its protein is CAGSVNKMGTGPSPLHF.

DNA for the CDR3: TGCGCCAGCAGCTTGCGATCAGGGGGCAATCAGCCCCAGCATTTT. Translated: CASSLRSGGNQPQHF. The chain has TRBV5-1 and TRBJ1-5; D may be TRBD1 (6 bases). The CDR3 consists of 15 residues. V gave up 1 base and J gave up 2 bases, with 10 bases separating them. The germline V gene has CDR1 SGHRS and CDR2 YFSETQ.

This clonotype was counted many times. The chain joins TRBV7-2 to TRBJ1-1, with D possibly being TRBD1 (5 bases). Trimming cost V 5 bases and J 2 bases, with 12 bases left between them. This CDR3 comprises 14 residues. CDR1 is SGHTA and CDR2 is FQGNSA in the germline V gene. The CDR3 bases are TGTGCCAGCAGCCCGGCGGGGGTAAACACTGAAGCTTTCTTT. The encoded protein is CASSPAGVNTEAFF.

This clonotype came up many times. V and J are TRBV3-1 and TRBJ2-2, with 11 nucleotides matching TRBD2. The CDR3 runs to 15 residues. Germline lookup yields CDR1 LGHDT and CDR2 YNNKEL (reference sequence). V shed 4 bases, J shed 6 bases, and the junction held 4 bases outside the gene matches. The CDR3 DNA sequence: TGTGCCAGCAGCCCCTATAGCGGGGGGGCCGGGGAGCTGTTTTTT. The encoded protein is CASSPYSGGAGELFF.